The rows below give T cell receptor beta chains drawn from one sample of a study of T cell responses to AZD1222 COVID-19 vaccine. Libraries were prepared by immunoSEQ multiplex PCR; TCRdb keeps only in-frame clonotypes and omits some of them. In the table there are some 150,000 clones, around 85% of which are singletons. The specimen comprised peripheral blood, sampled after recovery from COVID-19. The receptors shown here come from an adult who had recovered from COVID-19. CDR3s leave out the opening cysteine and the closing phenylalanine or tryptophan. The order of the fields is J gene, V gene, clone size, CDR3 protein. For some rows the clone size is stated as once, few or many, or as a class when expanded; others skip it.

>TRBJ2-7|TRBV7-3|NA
ASSVMGSSYEQY
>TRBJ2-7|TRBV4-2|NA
ASSQDLAGTYEQY
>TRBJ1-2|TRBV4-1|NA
ASSQEGQKSNYGYT
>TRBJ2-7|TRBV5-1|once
ASSFGQETYEQY
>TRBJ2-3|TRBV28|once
ASSRNREAQY
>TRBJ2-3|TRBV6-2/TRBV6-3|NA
ASSYLSTSGGSTDTQY
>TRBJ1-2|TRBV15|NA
ATSTIINPNYGYT
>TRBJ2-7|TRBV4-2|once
ASSQVIGTVEQY
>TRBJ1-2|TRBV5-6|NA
ASSLVGGINYGYT
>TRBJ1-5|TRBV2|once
ASSEALGYQPQH
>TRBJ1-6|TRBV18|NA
ASSPPGHGNSPLH